This TCR beta chain was found in a study of T cell responses to AZD1222 COVID-19 vaccine (dated by TCRdb to the early 2020s). For the wider study: AZD1222 recipients with second doses at about 4 weeks or about 12 weeks were pooled, because spike-specific TCR depth and breadth did not differ between schedules. TCR sequencing was performed for roughly 250 trial participants, of whom around 200 were given two doses of AZD1222 and some 26 were given two doses of MenACWY control vaccine. Trial participants were enrolled by age into subgroups of 18-55, 56-69 and 70-plus years, and roughly 150, 30 and 60 TCR-sequenced participants, respectively, were included in these subgroups.

Beyond this particular receptor, the publication reports: Because no day 14 peak-response samples were available, repertoires were characterized only after the peak T cell response. In the small 56-69-year group, the increase in depth fell short of significance, most likely because of low power. Participants were mostly white British and included more females than males, and it was suggested by the authors that clonal diversity may have been underestimated. Vaccine-associated CD4 TCRs spanned the whole spike protein, with dominant responses in regions 160-218 and 743-854. Conclusions about previously exposed vaccinees are limited, since just five or six AZD1222 recipients were seropositive for SARS-CoV-2 at baseline. A significant rise in spike-specific TCR breadth and depth was observed after two AZD1222 doses relative to day 0 and relative to MenACWY recipients. Epitopes outside the regions mutated in the B.1.351 and B.1.1.7 variants were reportedly recognized by nearly half of the unique spike-specific TCRs.

The CDR3 regions of human TCRbeta chains were subjected to immunosequencing. In the paper's pipeline: TCRs in the repertoires were compared against a reference library of SARS-CoV-2-specific TCRs that had been generated with the MIRA antigen-specificity platform. Breadth was defined as the fraction of unique TCRs that were SARS-CoV-2-associated. Depth was defined as the fraction of total T cells that were SARS-CoV-2-associated. Using the MIRA data, each spike-specific TCR was assigned both to the spike region to which the TCR was reactive and to a CD4 or CD8 class. Log10-transformed breadth and depth values were compared by one-way ANOVA with Sidak's multiple comparisons tests. TCRdb provides this immuneACCESS table in a form limited to in-frame rearrangements. Some clones are lacking; in checked studies, under half of them reflect an unresolved V gene, and why the rest are absent is not known. The D gene and trimming were derived from the DNA, and the V and J assignments and clone size from that table. Present in this sample are over 150,000 clones, 88% of which were seen just once. Of the sample, 3% to 3.5% is held by the ten largest clones.

About this clone: What this receptor recognizes is not known. No much larger clonotype is one base removed from it; base qualities were not supplied.

The CDR3, cysteine through phenylalanine, is 15 amino acids long. CDR3 DNA is the only sequence kept; it has 45 bases, read in frame from the first base. V is pruned by 6 bases and J by 0 bases, leaving 1 base of the junction without a gene match. Sequences MRHNA (CDR1) and SNTAGT (CDR2) are obtained from the germline V gene. Read against the paper, the sample's time point label means: baseline before first vaccination. Vaccinee samples were obtained from the UK trials COV001 and COV002, which included a single-blind randomized controlled phase 2/3 trial of AZD1222 (ChAdOx1 nCoV-19) in healthy adults. For TCRbeta chain sequencing, PBMC samples were collected from trial participants at day 0 and at day 28 after the second dose.

The sequencing used peripheral blood, collected on day 0 of AZD1222 vaccination. The chain uses TRBV6-4 and TRBJ2-2; 10 central nucleotides agree with TRBD1. This TCR came from an adult in good health. This receptor has the CDR3 CASRGQGANTGELFF. The sequenced DNA: TGTGCCAGCAGAGGACAGGGGGCGAACACCGGGGAGCTGTTTTTT.